These 9 T cell receptor beta chains originate from one sample sequenced in a study of blood T cells in healthy people across ages. A J-beta primer mix and a sample-barcoded 5' primer were used in a second PCR of about 7 to 12 cycles. Via MiXCR, TCRdb re-called the 5' RACE reads, giving one row per CDR3 protein. The table has roughly 680,000 distinct CDR3 sequences, roughly 21% seen once; the top ten hold approximately 3.7%. The material sequenced was blood. These receptors all stem from a man aged 65 to 85 in good health.

On this clonotype: Relative to the germline gene, one junction end is altered; a read error may explain this. DNA for the CDR3: TGTAGTGCTAGAGAGGTCGGCGGCAATCAGCCCCAGCATTTT. As protein: CSAREVGGNQPQHF. The chain links TRBV20-1 to TRBJ1-5; the D is unclear. The length of the CDR3 is 14 residues. Germline assignment: CDR1 DFQATT and CDR2 SNEGSKA (reference sequence).

The chain has TRBV27 and TRBJ1-5; D call uncertain. V was shortened by 4 bases and J by 5 bases, with 9 bases between the two germline ends. Germline V gene data show CDR1 as MNHEY and CDR2 as SMNVEV (reference sequence). The CDR3 has 13 amino acids. The CDR3 here is CASSSRADQPQHF. In DNA form, the CDR3 reads TGTGCCAGCAGTTCCCGAGCTGATCAGCCCCAGCATTTT.

With regard to this clonotype: This may arise from a read error, as a much more abundant clone is one base away. The chain has TRBV7-9 and TRBJ1-5; no reliable D call. The CDR3 runs to 12 residues. Looked up from germline, CDR1 is SEHNR and CDR2 is FQNEAQ (reference sequence). The DNA for the CDR3 is TGTGCCAGCAGCGTAGCAGGTCAGCCCCAGCATTTT. Protein: CASSVAGQPQHF.

The chain couples TRBV5-1 to TRBJ2-5, with 13 bases lining up with TRBD2. Matching the DNA end better, TRBJ2-1 makes the J call doubtful. Per the germline V gene, CDR1 is SGHRS and CDR2 is YFSETQ. CDR3 length equals 16 residues. For the CDR3, the DNA is TGCGCCAGCAGCCGACGGACTAGCGGGAGTGGCAATGAGCAGTTCTTC. Translated: CASSRRTSGSGNEQFF.

This clonotype was observed a handful of times. The gene calls are TRBV12-3 or TRBV12-4 and TRBJ1-3; maybe TRBD1 (5 bases). With 7 bases removed from V and 0 bases from J, the gap between germline ends came to 16 bases. CDR3 length: 16 amino acids. The CDR3 region has the DNA TGTGCCAGCACTGTAGCGGGGGTTAGCTCTGGAAACACCATATATTTT. Protein sequence: CASTVAGVSSGNTIYF.

The V gene is TRBV12-3 or TRBV12-4, the J gene TRBJ2-3; D not certain. Trimming pared 6 bases from V and 2 bases from J, leaving 6 bases between. The CDR3 loop spans 12 amino acids. The CDR3 sequence is CASRDPTDTQYF. DNA of the CDR3: TGTGCCAGCAGGGACCCCACAGATACGCAGTATTTT.

The chain recombines TRBV20-1 with TRBJ2-5; D might be TRBD1 or TRBD2, each matching 5 bases. The J call is in doubt because the DNA end fits TRBJ2-1 better. The CDR3 spans 14 residues. CDR1 DFQATT and CDR2 SNEGSKA come from the germline V gene (reference sequence). The CDR3 spells CSASGSSRGDEQFF. For the CDR3, the DNA is TGCAGTGCTAGTGGTTCTAGCCGAGGGGATGAGCAGTTCTTC.

This clonotype was seen more than once but under ten times. The chain links TRBV6-2 or TRBV6-3 to TRBJ2-5, with unresolved D. The J call is uncertain, as TRBJ2-1 better fits the DNA end. The CDR3 consists of 13 residues. Germline assignment: CDR1 MNHEY and CDR2 SVGEGT. The CDR3 DNA reads as TGTGCCAGTTCGGTGCAAACTGGCAATGAGCAGTTCTTC. Its translation: CASSVQTGNEQFF.

In this sample, this clonotype turned up a few times. The chain links TRBV28 to TRBJ2-5; 14 bases map to TRBD2. The DNA end is more similar to TRBJ2-7, so the J call may be wrong. The CDR3 runs to 21 residues. Per germline, CDR1 MDHEN and CDR2 SYDVKM. The DNA for the CDR3 is TGTGCCAGCAGTCCCCAGGGACTAGCGGGAGAAGAGTATCGAGAGGGCTACGAGCAGTACTTC. Its translation: CASSPQGLAGEEYREGYEQYF.